The TCR beta chain described here comes from a study of cytomegalovirus exposure and HLA in healthy donors. General study results and limits: The authors reported that TCR beta sequences could predict HLA-A and HLA-B alleles. These predictions were accurate for most subjects in the first cohort.

Remarks on this clone: Its target is unknown.

The PCR had 60 Vbeta and 13 Jbeta primers. Assay used: immunoSEQ multiplex PCR; TCRdb lists only in-frame clones, some missing. The repertoire consists of more than 110,000 clones, with roughly 77% occurring once and the leading ten covering 2.2%. The germline gives CDR1 SGHTA, CDR2 FQGTGA. CDR3 length: 13 residues. V shed 4 bases, J shed 7 bases, and the junction held 4 bases outside the gene matches. The chain has TRBV7-3 and TRBJ2-1; TRBD1 agrees at 7 bases. Sequencing input: PBMCs. This TCR was recovered from a man aged 25-45 years in good health and CMV-seronegative. CDR3 protein: CASSSQGDNEQFF. DNA of the CDR3: TGTGCCAGCAGCTCGCAGGGGGATAATGAGCAGTTCTTC.